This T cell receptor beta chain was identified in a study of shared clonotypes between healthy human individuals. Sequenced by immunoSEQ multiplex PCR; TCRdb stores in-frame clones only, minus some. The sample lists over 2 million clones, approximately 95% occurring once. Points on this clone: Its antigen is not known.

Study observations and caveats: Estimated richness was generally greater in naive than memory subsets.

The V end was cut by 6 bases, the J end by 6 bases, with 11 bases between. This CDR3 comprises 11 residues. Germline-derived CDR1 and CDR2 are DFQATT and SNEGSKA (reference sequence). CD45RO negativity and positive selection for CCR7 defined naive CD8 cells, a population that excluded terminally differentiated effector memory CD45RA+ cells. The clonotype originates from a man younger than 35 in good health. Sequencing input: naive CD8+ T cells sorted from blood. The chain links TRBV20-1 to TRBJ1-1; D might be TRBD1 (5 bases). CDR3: CSATQGPEAFF. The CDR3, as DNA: TGCAGTGCCACTCAGGGTCCTGAAGCTTTCTTT.